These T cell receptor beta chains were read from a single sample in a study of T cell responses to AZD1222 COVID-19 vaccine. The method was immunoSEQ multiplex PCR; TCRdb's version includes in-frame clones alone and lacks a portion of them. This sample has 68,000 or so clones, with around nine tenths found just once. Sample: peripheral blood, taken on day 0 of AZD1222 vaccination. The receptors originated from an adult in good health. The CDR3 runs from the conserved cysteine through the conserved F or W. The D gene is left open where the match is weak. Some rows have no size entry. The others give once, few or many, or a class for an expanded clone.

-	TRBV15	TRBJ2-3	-	TGTGCCACCAGCAGAGCTGGGGAGGGGGCTGGAGATACGCAGTATTTT	CATSRAGEGAGDTQYF
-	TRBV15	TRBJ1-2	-	TGTGCCACCAGTCGGGGGAGGCAAGGCTATGGCTACACCTTC	CATSRGRQGYGYTF
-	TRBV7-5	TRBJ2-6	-	TGTGTCAGAAGCACAGAGGACAGGCGCCACTCTGGGGCCAACGTCCTGACTTTC	CVRSTEDRRHSGANVLTF
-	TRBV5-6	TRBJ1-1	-	TGTGCCAGCAGCCCGACCCGGGGGGGCATGAACACTGAAGCTTTCTTT	CASSPTRGGMNTEAFF
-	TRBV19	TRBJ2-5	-	TGTGCCAGTACCCCGGACTGGGGGGAGACCCAGTACTTC	CASTPDWGETQYF
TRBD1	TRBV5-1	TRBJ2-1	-	TGCGCCAGCAGCTTGGCGACAGGGGGCATTGATGAGCAGTTCTTC	CASSLATGGIDEQFF
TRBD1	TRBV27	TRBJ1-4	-	TGTGCCAGCAGGAAGAGGGACAGGGGGAGTGAAAAACTGTTTTTT	CASRKRDRGSEKLFF
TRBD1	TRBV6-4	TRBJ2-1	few	TGTGCCAGCAGTGAAGGGACAGGGGGCGATGAGCAGTTCTTC	CASSEGTGGDEQFF
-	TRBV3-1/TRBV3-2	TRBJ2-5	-	TGTGCCAGCAGACTGGTCGGGGTACGGGAGACCCAGTACTTC	CASRLVGVRETQYF
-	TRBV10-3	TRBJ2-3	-	TGTGCCATCAGGAGCACAGATACGCAGTATTTT	CAIRSTDTQYF
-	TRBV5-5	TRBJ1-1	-	TGTGCCAGCAGCAGAGATGGGACGGCGAACACTGAAGCTTTCTTT	CASSRDGTANTEAFF
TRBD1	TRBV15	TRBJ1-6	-	TGTGCCACCAGCGTCCGGGACAGTCCCCTCCACTTT	CATSVRDSPLHF
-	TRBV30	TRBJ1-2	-	TGTGCCTGGAGTGGGGAGGCACCTCCTAACTATGGCTACACCTTC	CAWSGEAPPNYGYTF
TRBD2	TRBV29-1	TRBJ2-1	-	TGCAGCGTCGGGGCGGGAGGGAGCAATGAGCAGTTCTTC	CSVGAGGSNEQFF